What follows are 19 T cell receptor beta chains derived from one specimen sequenced in a study of spatial heterogeneity in lung cancer. Noted time point: blood at routine non-recurrence follow-up after resection. From the 5' RACE reads, TCRdb called clonotypes with MiXCR, one entry per CDR3 protein. The data contain some 10,000 distinct CDR3 sequences, around 10% of them singletons. The material sequenced was PBMCs, taken at follow-up. The receptors were sampled from a female donor with early-stage non-small cell lung cancer.

This clonotype was detected only a few times. The chain combines TRBV7-9 with TRBJ1-2; D uncertain. This CDR3 has 12 residues. V was shortened by 5 bases and J by 7 bases, with 11 bases between the two germline ends. Per the germline V gene, CDR1 is SEHNR and CDR2 is FQNEAQ (reference sequence). The CDR3 sequence: CASSPDYTGYTF. Written as DNA, the CDR3 is TGTGCCAGCAGCCCAGACTACACTGGCTACACCTTC.

This clonotype was observed at least ten times. V is TRBV6-1 and J is TRBJ2-1; 9 bases are shared with TRBD2. The germline CDR1 and CDR2 sequences are MNHNS and SASEGT. The J segment lost 10 bases and the V segment lost 5 bases, leaving 9 bases of the junction unmatched. The CDR3 spans 14 residues. CDR3 protein: CASSPRSGTSEQFF. The DNA of the CDR3 is TGTGCCAGCAGTCCACGCTCCGGGACTAGCGAGCAGTTCTTC.

This clonotype has a count of ten or more. The chain carries TRBV7-9 and TRBJ1-2; 10 bases line up with TRBD1. This CDR3 region has 15 residues. Looked up from germline, CDR1 is SEHNR and CDR2 is FQNEAQ (reference sequence). Trimming at V came to 2 bases and at J to 4 bases, leaving 4 bases not matched to a gene. CDR3 in DNA: TGTGCCAGCAGCTTAACGGGACAGGGGAGCTATGGCTACACCTTC. Protein: CASSLTGQGSYGYTF.

The rearrangement joins TRBV28 to TRBJ2-7; D gene unclear. CDR3 length: 11 amino acids. Germline assignment: CDR1 MDHEN and CDR2 SYDVKM. Trimming took 5 bases from V and 1 from J, leaving 3 bases between them. CDR3 region: CASSGSYEQYF. DNA of the CDR3: TGTGCCAGCAGTGGGTCCTACGAGCAGTACTTC. The whole variable domain, filled in from reference TRBV28 and TRBJ2-7, reads DVKVTQSSRYLVKRTGEKVFLECVQDMDHENMFWYRQDPGLGLRLIYFSYDVKMKEKGDIPEGYSVSREKKERFSLILESASTNQTSMYLCASSGSYEQYFGPGTRLTVT.

This clonotype was counted ten times or more. The chain uses TRBV6-2 or TRBV6-3 and TRBJ2-7; D could derive from TRBD1 or TRBD2 (6 bases each). The CDR3 contains 13 residues. V gave up 2 bases and J gave up 2 bases, with 7 bases separating them. Germline assignment: CDR1 MNHEY and CDR2 SVGEGT. The CDR3: CASSYRGAYEQYF. The CDR3 bases are TGTGCCAGCAGTTACAGGGGGGCCTACGAGCAGTACTTC.

This clonotype has a count of ten or more. One junction end does not reproduce the germline sequence, and a read error may be involved. The chain joins TRBV2 to TRBJ1-6; D not certain. The CDR3 spans 15 residues. Germline lookup yields CDR1 SNHLY and CDR2 FYNNEI. CDR3 sequence: CASSESGFANPPLHF. The CDR3, as DNA: TGTGCCAGCAGTGAATCGGGGTTCGCTAATCCACCCCTCCACTTT.

The sample holds many counts of this clonotype. V usage is TRBV27 and J usage is TRBJ2-2; D gene unclear. CDR1 and CDR2 from the germline V gene are MNHEY and SMNVEV (reference sequence). The V gene lost 1 base and the J gene lost 3 bases, with 12 bases spanning the gap. CDR3 length equals 16 residues. CDR3 DNA sequence: TGTGCCAGCAGTTTATTTGGGGTGGGCGACACCGGGGAGCTGTTTTTT. Its protein is CASSLFGVGDTGELFF.

In its sample, this clonotype ranks as medium-sized. The genes are TRBV7-9 and TRBJ2-5; D gene uncertain. V dropped 10 bases and J dropped 5 bases, with 23 bases sitting between them. Germline V gene data show CDR1 as SEHNR and CDR2 as FQNEAQ (reference sequence). This CDR3 is 15 amino acids long. The CDR3 coding sequence is TGTGCCACCCCAGGTTCGGTGCCCGGGCATGAGACCCAGTACTTC. It codes for CATPGSVPGHETQYF.

This clonotype was detected ten times or more. The gene calls are TRBV30 and TRBJ2-1; maybe TRBD1 (6 bases). The germline V and J ends were trimmed by 2 bases and 2 bases, with 10 bases remaining between them. Germline values: CDR1 GTSNPN, CDR2 SVGIG (reference sequence). The CDR3 covers 14 residues. CDR3 bases: TGTGCCTGGAGTCGACAGGCCGCCTACAATGAGCAGTTCTTC. Amino acid sequence: CAWSRQAAYNEQFF. The whole variable domain, filled in from reference TRBV30 and TRBJ2-1, reads SQTIHQWPATLVQPVGSPLSLECTVEGTSNPNLYWYRQAAGRGLQLLFYSVGIGQISSEVPQNLSASRPQDRQFILSSKKLLLSDSGFYLCAWSRQAAYNEQFFGPGTRLTVL.

The sample holds many counts of this clonotype. This sequence joins TRBV6-1 and TRBJ2-1; 7 positions agree with TRBD2. Losses at the gene ends were 11 bases for V and 4 bases for J; bases not matched to a gene: 8. This CDR3 is built from 13 residues. The germline CDR1 and CDR2 sequences are MNHNS and SASEGT. CDR3 region: CAGVGSGYNEQFF. CDR3 DNA: TGTGCCGGTGTGGGTAGCGGGTACAATGAGCAGTTCTTC.

V and J are TRBV29-1 and TRBJ2-7, with 10 bases identical to TRBD2. Germline V gene data show CDR1 as SQVTM and CDR2 as ANQGSEA. With 5 bases clipped from V and 0 bases from J, the junction kept 7 bases outside the gene matches. The CDR3 runs 15 residues. CDR3 nucleotide sequence: TGCAGCGTTTCTTTAGGACTAGCGGTCTCCTACGAGCAGTACTTC. Translation: CSVSLGLAVSYEQYF.

This clonotype has at least ten counts. The chain carries TRBV14 and TRBJ1-3, with D perhaps matching TRBD1 (5 bases). CDR3 length equals 14 residues. From germline, CDR1 is SGHDN and CDR2 FVKESK. V lost 10 bases and J 5 bases, leaving 18 bases between the germline ends. The CDR3 reads CATSGQGIRNTIYF. As DNA, the CDR3 is TGTGCCACCTCAGGGCAGGGCATCCGAAACACCATATATTTT.

This clonotype was seen at least ten times. The rearrangement links TRBV6-6 to TRBJ2-7, with 10 bases fitting TRBD1. V lost 2 bases and J lost 7; bases outside the gene matches: 5. CDR3 size: 14 residues. The germline V gene has CDR1 MNHNY and CDR2 SVGAGI (reference sequence). The CDR3 DNA sequence: TGTGCCAGCAGTTACACGGGGACAGGGGATGAGCAGTACGTC. This codes for CASSYTGTGDEQYV.

Ten or more counts support this clonotype. The chain combines TRBV11-1 with TRBJ2-7; 8 bases fit TRBD2. V was pared by 5 bases and J by 5 bases, with 14 bases of the junction left unmatched. Germline V gene sequence: CDR1 SGHAT, CDR2 FQDESV (reference sequence). The CDR3 sequence is 16 residues long. CDR3 amino acids: CASSPRGGEVTHEQYF. The CDR3 coding sequence is TGTGCCAGCAGCCCCCGGGGGGGGGAAGTGACCCACGAGCAGTACTTC. Complete variable domain (other parts from reference TRBV11-1 and TRBJ2-7): EAEVAQSPRYKITEKSQAVAFWCDPISGHATLYWYRQILGQGPELLVQFQDESVVDDSQLPKDRFSAERLKGVDSTLKIQPAELGDSAMYLCASSPRGGEVTHEQYFGPGTRLTVT.

This clonotype occurred many times. The rearrangement links TRBV11-2 to TRBJ2-1; D is unresolved. CDR1 SGHAT and CDR2 FQNNGV come from the germline V gene. V was pared by 1 base and J by 3 bases, with 7 bases between. The CDR3 extends over 14 amino acids. Here the CDR3 reads CASSLAGFYNEQFF. CDR3 sequence (DNA): TGTGCCAGCAGCTTAGCTGGCTTCTACAATGAGCAGTTCTTC.

Many counts were recorded for this clonotype. The CDR3 sequence is CASSRGQGNNEQFF. In nucleotides, the CDR3 is TGTGCCAGCAGTAGGGGACAGGGCAACAATGAGCAGTTCTTC. The chain couples TRBV6-6 to TRBJ2-1, with TRBD1 identical over 9 bases. V lost 5 bases and J lost 5; bases outside the gene matches: 4. Germline V gene lookup returns CDR1 MNHNY and CDR2 SVGAGI (reference sequence). The CDR3 spans 14 residues.

Ten or more counts support this clonotype. The chain joins TRBV7-2 to TRBJ2-7, with D perhaps TRBD2 (7 bases). Trimming took 1 base from V and 5 from J, leaving 12 bases between them. The CDR3 contains 14 residues. Germline V gives CDR1 SGHTA, CDR2 FQGNSA. CDR3 DNA: TGTGCCAGCAGCTTAGGGCGGGGGCCCAACGAGCAGTACTTC. Translating it yields CASSLGRGPNEQYF.

This clonotype was counted a few times. This chain uses TRBV11-3 with TRBJ1-3, with D unclear. This CDR3 is 15 amino acids long. Germline V lookup: CDR1 SGHNT, CDR2 YENEEA. Between the trimmed V and J ends, which lost 1 base and 2 bases, there was a span of 9 bases. In DNA, the CDR3 is TGTGCCAGCAGCTTAGGAGGAGCTCCTGGAAACACCATATATTTT. Protein: CASSLGGAPGNTIYF.

The sample holds many counts of this clonotype. J is TRBJ1-6 and V is TRBV6-5, with a weak D call TRBD1 (5 bases). V gave up 5 bases and J gave up 5 bases, with 16 bases separating them. CDR1 is MNHEY, CDR2 SVGAGI, per germline. The CDR3 loop spans 16 amino acids. CDR3 DNA sequence: TGTGCCAGCAGTCCCCGCGGGGTCAGGGATAATTCACCCCTCCACTTT. This sequence encodes CASSPRGVRDNSPLHF.